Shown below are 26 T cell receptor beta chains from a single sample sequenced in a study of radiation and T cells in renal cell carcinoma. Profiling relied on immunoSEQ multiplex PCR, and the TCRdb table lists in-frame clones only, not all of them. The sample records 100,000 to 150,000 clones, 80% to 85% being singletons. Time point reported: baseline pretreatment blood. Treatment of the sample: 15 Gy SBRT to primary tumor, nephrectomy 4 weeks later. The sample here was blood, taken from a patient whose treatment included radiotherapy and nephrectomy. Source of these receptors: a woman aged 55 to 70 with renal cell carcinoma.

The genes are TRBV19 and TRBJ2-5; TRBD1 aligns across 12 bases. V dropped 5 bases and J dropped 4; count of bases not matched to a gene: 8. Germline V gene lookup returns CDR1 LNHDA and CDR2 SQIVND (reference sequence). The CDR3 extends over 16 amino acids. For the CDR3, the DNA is TGTGCCAGTAGTCCAGCCGGGGACAGGGGGCGAGAGACCCAGTACTTC. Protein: CASSPAGDRGRETQYF.

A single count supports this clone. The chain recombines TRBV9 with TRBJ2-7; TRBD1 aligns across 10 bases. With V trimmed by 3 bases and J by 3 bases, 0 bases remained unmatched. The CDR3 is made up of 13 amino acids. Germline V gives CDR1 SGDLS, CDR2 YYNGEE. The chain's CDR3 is CASSGTGGYEQYF. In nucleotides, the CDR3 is TGTGCCAGCAGCGGGACAGGGGGCTACGAGCAGTACTTC.

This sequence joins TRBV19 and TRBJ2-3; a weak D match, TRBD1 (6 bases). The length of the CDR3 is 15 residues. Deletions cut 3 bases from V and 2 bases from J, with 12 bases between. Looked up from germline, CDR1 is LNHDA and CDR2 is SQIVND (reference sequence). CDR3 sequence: CASSIAQGFTDTQYF. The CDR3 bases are TGTGCCAGTAGTATCGCTCAGGGGTTCACAGATACGCAGTATTTT.

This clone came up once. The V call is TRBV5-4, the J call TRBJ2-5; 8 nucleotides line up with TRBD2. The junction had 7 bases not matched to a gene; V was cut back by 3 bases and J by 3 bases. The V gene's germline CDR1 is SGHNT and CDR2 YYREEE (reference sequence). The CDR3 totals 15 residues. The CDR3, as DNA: TGTGCCAGCAGCTCCCGGACTAGCACAGAAGAGACCCAGTACTTC. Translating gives CASSSRTSTEETQYF.

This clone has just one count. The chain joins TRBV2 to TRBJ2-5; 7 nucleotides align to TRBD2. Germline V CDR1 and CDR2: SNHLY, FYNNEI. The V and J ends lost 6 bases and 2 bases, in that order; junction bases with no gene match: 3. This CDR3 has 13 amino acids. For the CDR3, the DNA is TGTGCCAGCAGCACTAGCGTTCAAGAGACCCAGTACTTC. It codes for CASSTSVQETQYF.

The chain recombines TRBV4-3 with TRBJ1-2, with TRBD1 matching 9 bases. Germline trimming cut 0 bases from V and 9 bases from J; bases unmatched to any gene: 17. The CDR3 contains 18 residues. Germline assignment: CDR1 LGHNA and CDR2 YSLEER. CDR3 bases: TGCGCCAGCAGCCAAGAAATCCGAACCGGGACAGGGTTGGTACGCTACACCTTC. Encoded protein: CASSQEIRTGTGLVRYTF.

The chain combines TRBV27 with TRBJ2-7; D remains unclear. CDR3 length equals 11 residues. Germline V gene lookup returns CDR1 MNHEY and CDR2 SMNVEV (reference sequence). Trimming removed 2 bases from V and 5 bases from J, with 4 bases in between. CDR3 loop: CASSLGNEQYF. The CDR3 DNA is TGTGCCAGCAGTTTAGGGAACGAGCAGTACTTC.

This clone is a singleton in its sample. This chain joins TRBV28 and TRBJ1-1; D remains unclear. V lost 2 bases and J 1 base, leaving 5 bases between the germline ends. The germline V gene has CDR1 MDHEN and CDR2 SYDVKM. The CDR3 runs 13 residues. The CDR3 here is CASSLIENTEAFF. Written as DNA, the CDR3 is TGTGCCAGCAGTTTAATTGAGAACACTGAAGCTTTCTTT.

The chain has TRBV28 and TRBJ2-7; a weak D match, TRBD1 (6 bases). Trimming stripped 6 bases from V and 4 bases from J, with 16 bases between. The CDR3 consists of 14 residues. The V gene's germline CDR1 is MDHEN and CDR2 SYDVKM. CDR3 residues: CASRLQGPGYEQYF. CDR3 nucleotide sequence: TGTGCCAGCAGACTACAGGGTCCTGGATACGAGCAGTACTTC.

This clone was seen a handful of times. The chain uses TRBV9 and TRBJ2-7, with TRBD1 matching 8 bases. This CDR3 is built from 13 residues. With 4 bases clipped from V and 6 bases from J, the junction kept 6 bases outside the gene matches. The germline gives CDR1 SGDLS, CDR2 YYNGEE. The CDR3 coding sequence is TGTGCCAGCAGCAAGACAGGGGATGGCGAGCAGTACTTC. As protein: CASSKTGDGEQYF.

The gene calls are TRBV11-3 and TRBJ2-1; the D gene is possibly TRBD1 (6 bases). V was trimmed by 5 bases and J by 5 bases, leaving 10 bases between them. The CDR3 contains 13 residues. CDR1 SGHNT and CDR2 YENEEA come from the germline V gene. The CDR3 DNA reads TGTGCCAGCAGCGTCAACAGGGACAATGAGCAGTTCTTC. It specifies CASSVNRDNEQFF.

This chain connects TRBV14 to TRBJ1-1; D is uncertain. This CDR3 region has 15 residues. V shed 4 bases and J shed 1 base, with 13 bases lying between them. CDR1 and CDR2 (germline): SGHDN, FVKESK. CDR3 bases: TGTGCCAGCAGCCTCTTATCCCACGGGAACACTGAAGCTTTCTTT. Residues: CASSLLSHGNTEAFF.

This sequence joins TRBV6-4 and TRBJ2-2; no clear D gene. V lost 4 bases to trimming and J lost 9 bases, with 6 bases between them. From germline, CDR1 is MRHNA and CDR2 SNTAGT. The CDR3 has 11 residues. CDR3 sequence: CASSVIRELFF. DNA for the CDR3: TGTGCCAGCAGTGTAATACGGGAGCTGTTTTTT.

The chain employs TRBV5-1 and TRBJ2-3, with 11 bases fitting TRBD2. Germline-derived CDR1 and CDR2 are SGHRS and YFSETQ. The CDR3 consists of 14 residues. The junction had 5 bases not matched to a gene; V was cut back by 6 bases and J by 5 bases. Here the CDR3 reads CASKLAGARDTQYF. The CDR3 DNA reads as TGCGCCAGCAAACTAGCGGGGGCAAGAGATACGCAGTATTTT.

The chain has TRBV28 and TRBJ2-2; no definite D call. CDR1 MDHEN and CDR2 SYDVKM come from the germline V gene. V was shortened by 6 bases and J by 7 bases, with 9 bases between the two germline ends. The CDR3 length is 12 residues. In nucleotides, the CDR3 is TGTGCCAGCAGAATCGATAACGGGGAGCTGTTTTTT. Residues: CASRIDNGELFF.

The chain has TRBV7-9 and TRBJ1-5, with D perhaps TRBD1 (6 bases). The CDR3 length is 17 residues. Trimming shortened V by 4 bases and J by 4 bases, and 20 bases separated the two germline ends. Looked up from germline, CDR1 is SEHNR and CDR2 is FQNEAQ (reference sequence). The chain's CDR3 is CASSSGGAGVRNQPQHF. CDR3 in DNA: TGTGCCAGCAGCTCCGGTGGGGCAGGGGTCCGAAATCAGCCCCAGCATTTT.

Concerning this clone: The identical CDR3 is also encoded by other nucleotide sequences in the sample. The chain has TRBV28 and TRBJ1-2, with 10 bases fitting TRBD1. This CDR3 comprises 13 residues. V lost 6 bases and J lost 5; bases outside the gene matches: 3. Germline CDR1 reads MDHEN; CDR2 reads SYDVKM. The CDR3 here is CASRGTGDYGYTF. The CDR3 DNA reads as TGTGCCAGCAGGGGGACAGGGGATTATGGCTACACCTTC.

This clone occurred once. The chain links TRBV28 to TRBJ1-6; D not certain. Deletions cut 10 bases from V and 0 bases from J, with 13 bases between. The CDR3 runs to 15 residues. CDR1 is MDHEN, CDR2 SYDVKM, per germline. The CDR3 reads CATLGRHSYNSPLHF. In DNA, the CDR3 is TGTGCCACCCTGGGCCGCCACTCCTATAATTCACCCCTCCACTTT.

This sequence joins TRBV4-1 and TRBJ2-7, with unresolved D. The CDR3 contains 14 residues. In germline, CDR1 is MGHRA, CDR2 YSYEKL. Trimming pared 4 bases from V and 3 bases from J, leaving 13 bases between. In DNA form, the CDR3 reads TGCGCCAGCAGCCCCGACGGTCTAGGCTACGAGCAGTACTTC. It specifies CASSPDGLGYEQYF.

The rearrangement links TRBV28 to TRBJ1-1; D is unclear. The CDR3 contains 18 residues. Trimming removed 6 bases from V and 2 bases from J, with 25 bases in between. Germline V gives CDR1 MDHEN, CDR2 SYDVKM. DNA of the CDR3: TGTGCCAGCAGCCCAGTAGTCGGAAATAGGAAAATAAACACTGAAGCTTTCTTT. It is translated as CASSPVVGNRKINTEAFF.

The CDR3: CASRAPGQGDGTQYF. The CDR3 coding sequence is TGCGCCAGCAGGGCCCCGGGACAGGGCGATGGGACCCAGTACTTC. This sequence joins TRBV23-1 and TRBJ2-5, with 9 bases fitting TRBD1. TRBV23-1 is filed as an ORF, its function uncertain. The CDR3 spans 15 residues. Germline trimming cut 6 bases from V and 7 bases from J; bases unmatched to any gene: 12.

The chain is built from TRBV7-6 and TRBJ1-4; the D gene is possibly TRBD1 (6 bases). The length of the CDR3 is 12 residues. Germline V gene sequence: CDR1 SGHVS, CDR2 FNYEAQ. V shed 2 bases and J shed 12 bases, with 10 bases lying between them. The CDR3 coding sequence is TGTGCCAGCAGCTTATTAAGGGGGGAACTGTTTTTT. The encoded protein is CASSLLRGELFF. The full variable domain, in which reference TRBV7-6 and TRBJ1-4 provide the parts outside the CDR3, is GAGVSQSPRYKVTKRGQDVALRCDPISGHVSLYWYRQALGQGPEFLTYFNYEAQQDKSGLPNDRFSAERPEGSISTLTIQRTEQRDSAMYRCASSLLRGELFFGSGTQLSVL.

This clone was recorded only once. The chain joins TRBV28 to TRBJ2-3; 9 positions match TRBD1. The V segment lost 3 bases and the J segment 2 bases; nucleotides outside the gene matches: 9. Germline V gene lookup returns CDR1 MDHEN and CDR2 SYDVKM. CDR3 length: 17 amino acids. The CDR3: CASSLGDRVPVTDTQYF. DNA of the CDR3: TGTGCCAGCAGTTTGGGGGACAGGGTACCAGTCACAGATACGCAGTATTTT.

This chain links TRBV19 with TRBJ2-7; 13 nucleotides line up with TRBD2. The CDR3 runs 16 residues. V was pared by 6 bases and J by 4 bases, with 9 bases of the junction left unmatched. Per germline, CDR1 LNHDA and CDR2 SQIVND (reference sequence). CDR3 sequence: CASSLTSGRAEYEQYF. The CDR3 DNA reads TGTGCCAGTAGCCTTACTAGCGGGAGGGCCGAGTACGAGCAGTACTTC.

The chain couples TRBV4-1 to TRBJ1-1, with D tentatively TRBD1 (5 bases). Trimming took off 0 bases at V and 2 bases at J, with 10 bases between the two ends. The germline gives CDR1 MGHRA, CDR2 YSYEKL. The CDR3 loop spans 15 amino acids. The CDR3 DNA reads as TGCGCCAGCAGCCAAGAAGTATGGGGCAACACTGAAGCTTTCTTT. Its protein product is CASSQEVWGNTEAFF.

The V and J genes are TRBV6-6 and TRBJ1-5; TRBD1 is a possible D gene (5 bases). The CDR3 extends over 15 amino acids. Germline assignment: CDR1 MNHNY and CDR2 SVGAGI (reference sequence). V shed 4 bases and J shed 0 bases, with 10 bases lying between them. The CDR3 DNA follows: TGTGCCAGCAGTTGGACACTTTATAGCAATCAGCCCCAGCATTTT. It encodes CASSWTLYSNQPQHF.